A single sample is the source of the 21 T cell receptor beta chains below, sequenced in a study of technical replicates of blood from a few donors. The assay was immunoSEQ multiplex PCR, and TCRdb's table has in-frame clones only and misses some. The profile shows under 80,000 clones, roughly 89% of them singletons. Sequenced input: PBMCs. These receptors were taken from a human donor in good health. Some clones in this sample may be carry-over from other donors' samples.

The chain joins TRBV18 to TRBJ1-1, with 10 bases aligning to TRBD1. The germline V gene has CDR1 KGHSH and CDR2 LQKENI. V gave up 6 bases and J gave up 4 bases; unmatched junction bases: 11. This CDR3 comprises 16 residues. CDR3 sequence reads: CASSHLSGTGVTEAFF. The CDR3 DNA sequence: TGTGCCAGCTCTCATCTCTCCGGGACAGGGGTCACTGAAGCTTTCTTT.

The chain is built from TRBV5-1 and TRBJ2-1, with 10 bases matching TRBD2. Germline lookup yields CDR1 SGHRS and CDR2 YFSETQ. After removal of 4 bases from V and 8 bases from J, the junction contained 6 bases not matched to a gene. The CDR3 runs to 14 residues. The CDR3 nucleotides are TGCGCCAGCAGCGCTAGCGGGGGATATGATGAGCAGTTCTTC. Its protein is CASSASGGYDEQFF.

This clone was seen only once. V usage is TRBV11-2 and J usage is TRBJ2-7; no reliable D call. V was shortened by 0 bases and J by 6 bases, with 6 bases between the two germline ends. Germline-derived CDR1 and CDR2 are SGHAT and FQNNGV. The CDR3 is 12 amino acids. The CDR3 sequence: CASSLDRFEQYF. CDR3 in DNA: TGTGCCAGCAGCTTAGATCGGTTCGAGCAGTACTTC.

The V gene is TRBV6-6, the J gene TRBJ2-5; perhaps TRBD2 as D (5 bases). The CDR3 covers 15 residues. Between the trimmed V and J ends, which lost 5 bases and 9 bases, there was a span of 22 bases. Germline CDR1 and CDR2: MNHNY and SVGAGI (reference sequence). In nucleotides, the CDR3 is TGTGCCAGCAGTCCCTCGGGCGGCGCGGAGAGGGCCCAGTACTTC. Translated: CASSPSGGAERAQYF.

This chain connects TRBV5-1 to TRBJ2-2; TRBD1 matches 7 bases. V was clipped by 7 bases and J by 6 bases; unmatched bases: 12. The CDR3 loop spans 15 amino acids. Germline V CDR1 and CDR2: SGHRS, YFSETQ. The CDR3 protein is CASSRDRIFAGELFF. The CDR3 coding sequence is TGCGCCAGCTCCCGGGACAGAATTTTTGCCGGGGAGCTGTTTTTT.

CDR3 in amino acids: CASSDSEHTGELFF. The CDR3, as DNA: TGTGCCAGCAGTGACAGCGAACACACCGGGGAGCTGTTTTTT. V and J are TRBV6-4 and TRBJ2-2; D unclear. The V gene lost 2 bases and the J gene lost 3 bases, with 7 bases spanning the gap. Per germline, CDR1 MRHNA and CDR2 SNTAGT. The CDR3 sequence is 14 residues long.

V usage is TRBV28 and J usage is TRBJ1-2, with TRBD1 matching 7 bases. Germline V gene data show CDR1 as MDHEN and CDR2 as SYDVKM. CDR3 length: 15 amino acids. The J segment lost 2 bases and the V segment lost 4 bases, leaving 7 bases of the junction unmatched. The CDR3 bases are TGTGCCAGCAGTTCCGGGGACAGAGTGAACTATGGCTACACCTTC. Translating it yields CASSSGDRVNYGYTF.

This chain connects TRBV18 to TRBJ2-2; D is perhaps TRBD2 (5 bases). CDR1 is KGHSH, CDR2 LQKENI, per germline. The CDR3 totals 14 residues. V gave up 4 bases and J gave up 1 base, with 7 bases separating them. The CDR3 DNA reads TGTGCCAGCTCACTCGGAGGGAACACCGGGGAGCTGTTTTTT. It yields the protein CASSLGGNTGELFF. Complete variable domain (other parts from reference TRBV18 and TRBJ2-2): NAGVMQNPRHLVRRRGQEARLRCSPMKGHSHVYWYRQLPEEGLKFMVYLQKENIIDESGMPKERFSAEFPKEGPSILRIQQVVRGDSAAYFCASSLGGNTGELFFGEGSRLTVL.

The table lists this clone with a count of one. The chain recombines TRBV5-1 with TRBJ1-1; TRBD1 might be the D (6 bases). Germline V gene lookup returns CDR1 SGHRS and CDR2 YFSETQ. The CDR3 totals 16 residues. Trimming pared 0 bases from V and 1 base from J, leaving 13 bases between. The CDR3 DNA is TGCGCCAGCAGCTTGGGGCAGGGGAGAGCGAACACTGAAGCTTTCTTT. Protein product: CASSLGQGRANTEAFF.

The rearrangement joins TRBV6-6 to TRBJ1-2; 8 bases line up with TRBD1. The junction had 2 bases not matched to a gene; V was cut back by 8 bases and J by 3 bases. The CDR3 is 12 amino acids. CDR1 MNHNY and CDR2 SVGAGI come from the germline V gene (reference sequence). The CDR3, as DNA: TGTGCCAGCGTGGGACAGGACTATGGCTACACCTTC. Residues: CASVGQDYGYTF.

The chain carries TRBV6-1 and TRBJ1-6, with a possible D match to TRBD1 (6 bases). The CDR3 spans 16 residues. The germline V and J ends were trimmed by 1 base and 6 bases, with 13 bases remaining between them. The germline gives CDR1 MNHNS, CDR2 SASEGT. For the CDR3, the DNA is TGTGCCAGCAGTGAAGACAGGGTACGGGGTAATTCACCCCTCCACTTT. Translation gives CASSEDRVRGNSPLHF.

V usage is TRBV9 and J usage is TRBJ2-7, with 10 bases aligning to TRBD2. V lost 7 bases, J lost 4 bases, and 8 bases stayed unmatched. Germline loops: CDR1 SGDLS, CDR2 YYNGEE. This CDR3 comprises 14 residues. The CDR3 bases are TGTGCCAGCGCCAAGACTAGCGGGTCGTACGAGCAGTACTTC. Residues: CASAKTSGSYEQYF.

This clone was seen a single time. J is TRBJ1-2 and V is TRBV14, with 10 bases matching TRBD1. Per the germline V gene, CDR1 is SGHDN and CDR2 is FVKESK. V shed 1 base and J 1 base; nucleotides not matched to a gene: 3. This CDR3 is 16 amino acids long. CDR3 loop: CASSQGGQGGNYGYTF. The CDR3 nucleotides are TGTGCCAGCAGCCAAGGCGGACAGGGGGGTAACTATGGCTACACCTTC.

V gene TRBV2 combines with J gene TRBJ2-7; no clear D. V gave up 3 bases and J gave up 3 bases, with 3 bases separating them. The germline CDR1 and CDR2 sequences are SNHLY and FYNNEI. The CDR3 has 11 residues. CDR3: CASSDNYEQYF. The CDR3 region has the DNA TGTGCCAGCAGTGACAACTACGAGCAGTACTTC.

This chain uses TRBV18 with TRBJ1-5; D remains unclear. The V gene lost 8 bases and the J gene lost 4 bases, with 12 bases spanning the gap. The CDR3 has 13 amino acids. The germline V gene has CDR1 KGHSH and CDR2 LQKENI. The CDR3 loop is CASTLDINQPQHF. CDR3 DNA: TGTGCCAGCACTCTCGACATTAATCAGCCCCAGCATTTT.

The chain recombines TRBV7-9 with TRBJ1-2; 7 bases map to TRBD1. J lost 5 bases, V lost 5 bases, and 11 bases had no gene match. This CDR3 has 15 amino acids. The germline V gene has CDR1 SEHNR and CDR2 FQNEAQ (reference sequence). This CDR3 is CASSLDRDTRYGYTF. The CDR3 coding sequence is TGTGCCAGCAGCCTCGACAGGGATACTCGATATGGCTACACCTTC.

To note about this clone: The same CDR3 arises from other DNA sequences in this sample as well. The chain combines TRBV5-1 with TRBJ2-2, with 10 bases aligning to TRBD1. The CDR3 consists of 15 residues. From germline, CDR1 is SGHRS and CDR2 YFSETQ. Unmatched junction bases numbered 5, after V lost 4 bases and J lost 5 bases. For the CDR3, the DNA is TGCGCCAGCAGCAGGGGACAGGGGATAACCGGGGAGCTGTTTTTT. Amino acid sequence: CASSRGQGITGELFF.

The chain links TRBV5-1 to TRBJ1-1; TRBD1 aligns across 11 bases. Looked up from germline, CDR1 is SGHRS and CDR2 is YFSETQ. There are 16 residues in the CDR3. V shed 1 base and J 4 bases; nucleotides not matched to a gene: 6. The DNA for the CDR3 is TGCGCCAGCAGCTTGCGATCCGGGACAGGGGGCACTGAAGCTTTCTTT. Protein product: CASSLRSGTGGTEAFF.

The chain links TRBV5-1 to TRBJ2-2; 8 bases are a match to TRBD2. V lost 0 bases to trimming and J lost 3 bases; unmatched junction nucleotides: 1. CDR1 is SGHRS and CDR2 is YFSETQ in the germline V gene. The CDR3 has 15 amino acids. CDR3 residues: CASSLAGGDTGELFF. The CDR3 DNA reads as TGCGCCAGCAGCTTGGCCGGGGGGGACACCGGGGAGCTGTTTTTT.

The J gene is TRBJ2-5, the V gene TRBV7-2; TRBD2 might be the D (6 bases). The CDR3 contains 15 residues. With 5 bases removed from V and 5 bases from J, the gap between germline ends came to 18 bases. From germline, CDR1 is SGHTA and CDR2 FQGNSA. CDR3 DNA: TGTGCCAGCAGCACCCTTGGGACTCCCTTGGAGACCCAGTACTTC. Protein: CASSTLGTPLETQYF.

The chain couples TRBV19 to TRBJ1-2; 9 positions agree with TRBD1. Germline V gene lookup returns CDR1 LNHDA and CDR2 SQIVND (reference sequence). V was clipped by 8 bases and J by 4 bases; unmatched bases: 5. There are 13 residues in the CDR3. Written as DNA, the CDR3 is TGTGCCAGTCGGGACAGGGAGGGCTATGGCTACACCTTC. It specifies CASRDREGYGYTF.